Described below is a single TCR beta chain sequence and its context. There is no known antigen for this receptor. The record has no base qualities; no much larger clone is one base away. Genomic DNA was extracted from sorted cells for sequencing of the TCRbeta CDR3 region. The immunoSEQ Assay was used to sequence the TCRbeta CDR3 regions. Drawn from immuneACCESS, this table holds only the in-frame rearrangements with V and J called that TCRdb kept. Clones are partly lost; checked studies trace under half to an unresolved V gene and leave the rest unexplained. The sample has about 53,000 clones on record, 88% of them singletons. The ten largest make up over 8.5% of the sample. Sequences SGHRS (CDR1) and YFSETQ (CDR2) are obtained from the germline V gene. There are 21 amino acids in the CDR3, from cysteine to phenylalanine inclusive. This entry keeps only the CDR3 DNA: 63 bases, framed from base 1. For this chain, trimming is 3 bases at the V end and 6 bases at the J end, and the number of junction bases without a gene match is 24.

These data are taken from a study of OX40 agonist ivuxolimab in advanced cancers. Background on the whole study: Ivuxolimab, which targeted the costimulatory receptor OX40 (CD134), was an agonistic, fully human IgG2 monoclonal antibody. Partial responses occurred in three dose-escalation patients: two with cutaneous melanoma and one with hepatocellular carcinoma. Prior anti-PD-1, anti-PD-L1 or anti-CTLA-4 therapy was permitted, and 40% of dose-escalation patients had received checkpoint inhibitors. Among the roughly 52 dose-escalation patients, about 19 had hepatocellular carcinoma, around 15 melanoma, 9 renal cell carcinoma and 9 head and neck cancer. The paper describes the monotherapy dose-escalation part (N of about 55 patients) of the phase I trial of ivuxolimab. The dose-escalation cohort was 82.7% male with a mean age of around 64 years, ranging from 23 to 79. Peripheral TCRbeta sequencing aimed to test whether ivuxolimab altered TCR sequence diversity and caused clonal T-cell expansion. Intravenous ivuxolimab was administered to patients every 2 weeks at six dose levels: 0.01, 0.1, 0.3, 1.5, 3 and 10 mg/kg. The full study reports these points: In partial responders in the 0.1-3.0 mg/kg groups, normalized peripheral clonal expansion was found to be among the lowest, especially among CD8+ T cells. The antigen specificity of the peripheral T cells that underwent clonal expansion was not determined. Low levels of normalized T-cell clonal expansion were also seen in some patients who did not respond. After ivuxolimab, more expanded clones were found on average in CD8+ T cells than in CD4+ T cells. At doses from 0.1 to 3.0 mg/kg, clonal expansion was seen in both CD4+ and CD8+ blood T cells between baseline and week 6.

The trial excluded patients who had a history of autoimmune disease or who were on systemic immunosuppression. Peripheral blood for TCR sequencing was collected from all dose cohorts at baseline, on cycle 4 day 1, and on cycle 7 day 1. The samples were drawn from a first-in-human, open-label, multicenter phase I dose-escalation trial of ivuxolimab. The trial enrolled adults with locally advanced or metastatic head and neck squamous cell, hepatocellular, melanoma or renal cell carcinoma. CD4+ and CD8+ T cells were sorted separately from peripheral blood before TCR sequencing. The rearrangement combines TRBV5-1 with TRBJ2-1, with 10 middle bases fitting TRBD2. Here the sequenced sample was CD4+ or CD8+ T cells sorted from blood, taken in a trial of the OX40 agonist ivuxolimab. The source of this sequence is an adult with an advanced solid tumor such as melanoma, head and neck, liver or kidney cancer. The CDR3 sequence is CASSYYQGQEILAGVVNEQFF. The sequence in DNA is TGCGCCAGCAGCTATTACCAAGGGCAGGAGATTCTAGCGGGAGTAGTCAATGAGCAGTTCTTC.